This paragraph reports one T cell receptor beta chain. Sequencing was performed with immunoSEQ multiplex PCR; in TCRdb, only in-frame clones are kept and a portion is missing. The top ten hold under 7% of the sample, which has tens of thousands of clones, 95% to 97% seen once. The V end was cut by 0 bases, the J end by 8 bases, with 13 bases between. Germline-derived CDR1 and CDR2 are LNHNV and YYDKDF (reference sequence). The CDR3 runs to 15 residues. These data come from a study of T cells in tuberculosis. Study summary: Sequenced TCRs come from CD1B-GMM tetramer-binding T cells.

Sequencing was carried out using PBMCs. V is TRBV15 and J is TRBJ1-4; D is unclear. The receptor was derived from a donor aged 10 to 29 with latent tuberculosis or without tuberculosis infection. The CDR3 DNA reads TGTGCCACCAGCAGAGATCAAGGTGCGGCAGAAAAACTGTTTTTT. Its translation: CATSRDQGAAEKLFF. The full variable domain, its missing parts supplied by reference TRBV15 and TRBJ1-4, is DAMVIQNPRYQVTQFGKPVTLSCSQTLNHNVMYWYQQKSSQAPKLLFHYYDKDFNNEADTPDNFQSRRPNTSFCFLDIRSPGLGDTAMYLCATSRDQGAAEKLFFGSGTQLSVL.